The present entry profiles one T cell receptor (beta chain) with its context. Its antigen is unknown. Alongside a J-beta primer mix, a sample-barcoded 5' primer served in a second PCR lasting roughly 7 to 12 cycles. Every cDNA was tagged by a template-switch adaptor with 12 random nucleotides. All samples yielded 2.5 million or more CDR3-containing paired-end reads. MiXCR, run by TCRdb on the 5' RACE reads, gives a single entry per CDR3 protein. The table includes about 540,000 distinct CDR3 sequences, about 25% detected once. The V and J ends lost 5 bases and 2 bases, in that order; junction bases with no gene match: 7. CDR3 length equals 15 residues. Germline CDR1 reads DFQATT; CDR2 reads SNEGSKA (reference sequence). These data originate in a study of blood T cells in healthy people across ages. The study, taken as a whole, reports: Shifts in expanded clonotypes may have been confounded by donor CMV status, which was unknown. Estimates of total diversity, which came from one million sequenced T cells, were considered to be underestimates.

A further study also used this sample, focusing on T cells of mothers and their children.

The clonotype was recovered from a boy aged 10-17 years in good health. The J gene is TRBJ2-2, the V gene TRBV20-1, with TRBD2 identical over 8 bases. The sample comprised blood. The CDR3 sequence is CSARRAGANTGELFF. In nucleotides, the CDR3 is TGCAGTGCTCGCCGAGCGGGGGCAAACACCGGGGAGCTGTTTTTT.